This TCR beta chain was profiled in a study of T cell responses to AZD1222 COVID-19 vaccine. Whole-study results and caveats: Across spike, vaccine-associated CD4 TCRs were found, dominant at 160-218 and 743-854.

Method: immunoSEQ multiplex PCR; TCRdb's copy keeps in-frame clones and lacks some. The table lists approximately 140,000 clones, 92% of them singletons. This clone was picked up a small number of times. Its antigen is currently unknown. Germline CDR1 and CDR2: MNHEY and SVGAGI. This CDR3 has 13 amino acids. The ends were cut back, 8 bases at V and 1 base at J, with 10 bases in the middle. The sequencing used peripheral blood, collected 28 days after the second AZD1222 dose. The receptor was derived from an adult who received the AZD1222 COVID-19 vaccine. J is TRBJ2-3 and V is TRBV6-5; no clear D gene. CDR3 bases: TGTGCCAGCTTTGGGGAAGGCACAGATACGCAGTATTTT. Translation gives CASFGEGTDTQYF.